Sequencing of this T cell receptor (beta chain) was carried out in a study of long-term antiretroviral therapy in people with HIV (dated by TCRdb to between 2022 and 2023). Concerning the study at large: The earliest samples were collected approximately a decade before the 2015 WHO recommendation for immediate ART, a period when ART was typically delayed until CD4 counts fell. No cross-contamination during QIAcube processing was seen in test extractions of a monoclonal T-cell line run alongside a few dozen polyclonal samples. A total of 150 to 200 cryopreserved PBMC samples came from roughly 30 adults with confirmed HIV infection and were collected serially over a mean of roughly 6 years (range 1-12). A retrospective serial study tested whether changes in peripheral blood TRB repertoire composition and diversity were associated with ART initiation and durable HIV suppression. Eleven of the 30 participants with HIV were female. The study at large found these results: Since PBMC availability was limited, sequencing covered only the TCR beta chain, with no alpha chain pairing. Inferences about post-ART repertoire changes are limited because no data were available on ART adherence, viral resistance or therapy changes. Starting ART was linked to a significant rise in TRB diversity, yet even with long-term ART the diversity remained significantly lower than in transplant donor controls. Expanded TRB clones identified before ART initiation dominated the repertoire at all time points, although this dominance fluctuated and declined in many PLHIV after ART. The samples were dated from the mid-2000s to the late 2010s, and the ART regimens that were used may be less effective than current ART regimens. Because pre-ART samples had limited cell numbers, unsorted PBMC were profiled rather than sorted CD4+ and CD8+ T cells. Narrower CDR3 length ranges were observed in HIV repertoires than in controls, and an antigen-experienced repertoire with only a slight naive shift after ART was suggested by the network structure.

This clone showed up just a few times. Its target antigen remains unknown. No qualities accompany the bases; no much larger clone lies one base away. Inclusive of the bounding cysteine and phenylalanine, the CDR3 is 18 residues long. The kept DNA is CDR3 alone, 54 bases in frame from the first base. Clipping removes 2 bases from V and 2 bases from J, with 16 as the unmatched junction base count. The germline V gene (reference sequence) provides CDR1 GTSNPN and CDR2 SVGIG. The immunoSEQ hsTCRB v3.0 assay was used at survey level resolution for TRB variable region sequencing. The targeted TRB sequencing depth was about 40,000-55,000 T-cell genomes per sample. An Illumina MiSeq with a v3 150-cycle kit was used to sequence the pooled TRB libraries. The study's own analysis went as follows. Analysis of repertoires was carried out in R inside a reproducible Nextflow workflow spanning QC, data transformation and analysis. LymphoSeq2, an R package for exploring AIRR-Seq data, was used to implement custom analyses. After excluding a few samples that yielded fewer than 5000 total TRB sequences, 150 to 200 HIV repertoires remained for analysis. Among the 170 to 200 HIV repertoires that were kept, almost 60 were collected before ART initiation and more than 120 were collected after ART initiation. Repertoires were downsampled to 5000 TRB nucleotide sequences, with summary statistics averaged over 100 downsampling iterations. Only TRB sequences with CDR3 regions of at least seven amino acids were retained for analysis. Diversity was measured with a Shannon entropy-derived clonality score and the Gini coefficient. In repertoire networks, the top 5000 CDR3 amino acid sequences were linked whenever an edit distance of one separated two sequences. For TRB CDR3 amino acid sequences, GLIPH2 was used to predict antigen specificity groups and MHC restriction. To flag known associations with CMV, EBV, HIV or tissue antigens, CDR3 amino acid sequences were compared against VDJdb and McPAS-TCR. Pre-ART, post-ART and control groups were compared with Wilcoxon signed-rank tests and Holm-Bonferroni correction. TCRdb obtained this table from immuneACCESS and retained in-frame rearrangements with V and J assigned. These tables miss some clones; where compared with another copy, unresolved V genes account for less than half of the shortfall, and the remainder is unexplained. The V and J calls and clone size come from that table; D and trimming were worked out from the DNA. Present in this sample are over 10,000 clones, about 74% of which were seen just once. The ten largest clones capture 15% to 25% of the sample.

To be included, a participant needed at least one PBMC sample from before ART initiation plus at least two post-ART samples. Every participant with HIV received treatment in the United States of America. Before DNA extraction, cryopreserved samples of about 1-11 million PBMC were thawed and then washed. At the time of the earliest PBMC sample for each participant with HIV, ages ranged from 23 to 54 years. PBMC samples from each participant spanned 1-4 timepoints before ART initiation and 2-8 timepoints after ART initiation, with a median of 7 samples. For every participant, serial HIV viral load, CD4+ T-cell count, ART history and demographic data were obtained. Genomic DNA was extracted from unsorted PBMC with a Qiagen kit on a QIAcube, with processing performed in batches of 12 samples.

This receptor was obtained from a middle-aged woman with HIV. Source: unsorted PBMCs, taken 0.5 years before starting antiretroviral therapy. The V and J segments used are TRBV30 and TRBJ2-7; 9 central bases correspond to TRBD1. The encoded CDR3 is CAWSPDYERDRVAYEQYF. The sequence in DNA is TGTGCCTGGAGTCCTGATTACGAACGGGACAGGGTGGCCTACGAGCAGTACTTC.